This TCR beta chain appears in the sequencing data of a study of T cell changes during pregnancy in multiple sclerosis. The CDR3 contains 14 residues. V lost 5 bases to trimming and J lost 2 bases; unmatched junction nucleotides: 2. From germline, CDR1 is MGHDK and CDR2 SYGVNS. This table comes from immunoSEQ multiplex PCR, and its TCRdb copy is limited to in-frame clones, with some not included. This sample yields around 61,000 clones, of which approximately 89% are seen a single time; approximately 1.5% belongs to the top ten. J is TRBJ2-5 and V is TRBV25-1; 10 nucleotides line up with TRBD2. Sequenced here: peripheral blood, sampled in the third trimester of pregnancy. The sequence came from a female donor in good health, enrolled as a control in a pregnancy study. The CDR3 sequence: CASSSGGVQETQYF. CDR3 coding DNA: TGTGCCAGCAGTAGCGGGGGGGTTCAAGAGACCCAGTACTTC.